Shown below are 6 T cell receptor beta chains from a single sample sequenced in a study of Ad26.COV2.S vaccination and SARS-CoV-2 variants. Assay used: immunoSEQ multiplex PCR; TCRdb lists only in-frame clones, some missing. The repertoire holds 350,000 to 400,000 clones, with approximately 89% as singletons. Treatment indicated: around 19 received Ad26.COV2.S at low or high dose, single or two shots; 5 received placebo; per-sample allocation not given. Repertoires come from day 63 after the first vaccine or placebo injection. This specimen consisted of peripheral blood, obtained in a trial of Ad26.COV2.S vaccine versus placebo. These TCRs come from a person aged 18-60 years who received the Ad26.COV2.S COVID-19 vaccine or a placebo.

This chain uses TRBV5-1 with TRBJ1-2, with TRBD1 matching 7 bases. Germline CDR1 reads SGHRS; CDR2 reads YFSETQ. This CDR3 has 15 residues. J was trimmed by 4 bases and V by 4 bases; bases with no gene match: 10. Here the CDR3 DNA reads TGCGCCAGCAGCGGCTCGGGACAGTTCGTCTATGGCTACACCTTC. It is translated as CASSGSGQFVYGYTF.

The chain combines TRBV4-2 with TRBJ2-1; 7 bases agree with TRBD2. Looked up from germline, CDR1 is LGHNA and CDR2 is YNFKEQ. Unmatched junction bases numbered 5, after V lost 3 bases and J lost 0 bases. The CDR3 has 16 amino acids. The chain's CDR3 is CASSHTAGTSYNEQFF. CDR3 nucleotide sequence: TGTGCCAGCAGCCACACAGCGGGAACCTCCTACAATGAGCAGTTCTTC.

The V call is TRBV2, the J call TRBJ2-2, with 10 nucleotides matching TRBD1. Germline CDR1 and CDR2: SNHLY and FYNNEI. CDR3 length: 15 residues. J lost 0 bases, V lost 6 bases, and 1 base had no gene match. CDR3 nucleotide sequence: TGTGCCAGCAGGGACAGGGGGACGAACACCGGGGAGCTGTTTTTT. As protein: CASRDRGTNTGELFF.

This clone was counted many times. The chain is built from TRBV3-1 (or the pseudogene TRBV3-2) and TRBJ2-1; tentatively, D is TRBD2 (6 bases). V was pared by 4 bases and J by 10 bases, with 20 bases between. Per germline, CDR1 LGHDT and CDR2 YNNKEL (reference sequence). This CDR3 comprises 15 residues. The CDR3 here is CASSRGWGTGAEQFF. CDR3 bases: TGTGCCAGCAGCCGAGGCTGGGGGACTGGAGCCGAGCAGTTCTTC.

The chain uses TRBV12-3 or TRBV12-4 and TRBJ1-2, with 7 bases lining up with TRBD1. This CDR3 comprises 13 residues. Trimming took 6 bases from V and 4 from J; bases not matched to a gene: 5. For the CDR3, the DNA is TGTGCCAGCAGGCAGACAGGGCCCTATGGCTACACCTTC. It codes for CASRQTGPYGYTF.

V usage is TRBV30 and J usage is TRBJ1-2; the D is unclear. The CDR3 runs to 14 residues. V dropped 3 bases and J dropped 4 bases, with 15 bases sitting between them. CDR1 and CDR2 (germline): GTSNPN, SVGIG (reference sequence). The CDR3 spells CAWSKWEESYGYTF. CDR3 DNA sequence: TGTGCCTGGAGCAAGTGGGAAGAGTCCTATGGCTACACCTTC.